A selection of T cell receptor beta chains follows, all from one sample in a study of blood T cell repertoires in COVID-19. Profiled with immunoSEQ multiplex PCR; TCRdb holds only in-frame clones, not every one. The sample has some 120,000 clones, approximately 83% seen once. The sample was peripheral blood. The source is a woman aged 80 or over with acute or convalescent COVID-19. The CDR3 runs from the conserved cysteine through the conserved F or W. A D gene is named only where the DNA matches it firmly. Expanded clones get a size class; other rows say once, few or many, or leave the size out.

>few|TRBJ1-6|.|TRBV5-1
CASSLEVRQGGSPLHF
TGCGCCAGCAGCTTGGAGGTTCGGCAGGGCGGTTCACCCCTCCACTTT
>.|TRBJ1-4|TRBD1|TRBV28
CASSALTGGGEKLFF
TGTGCCAGCAGTGCGTTGACAGGGGGAGGAGAAAAACTGTTTTTT
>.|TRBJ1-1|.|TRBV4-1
CASSHAPGDTEAFF
TGCGCCAGCAGCCATGCTCCAGGGGACACTGAAGCTTTCTTT
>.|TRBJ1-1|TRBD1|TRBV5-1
CASSAGTGTQEAFF
TGCGCCAGCAGCGCCGGGACAGGGACCCAAGAAGCTTTCTTT
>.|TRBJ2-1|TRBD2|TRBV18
CASSPKGSLAGVYNEQFF
TGTGCCAGCTCCCCGAAGGGCTCTCTAGCGGGGGTCTACAATGAGCAGTTCTTC
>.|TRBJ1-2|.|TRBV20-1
CSASLQNSNYGYTF
TGCAGTGCTAGTTTACAGAACTCTAACTATGGCTACACCTTC
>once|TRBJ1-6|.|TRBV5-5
CASSYVRGYNSPLHF
TGTGCCAGCAGCTACGTCAGGGGATATAATTCACCCCTCCACTTT
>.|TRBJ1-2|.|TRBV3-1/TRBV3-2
CASSQSGSSFNYGYTF
TGTGCCAGCAGCCAATCAGGCAGTTCCTTTAACTATGGCTACACCTTC
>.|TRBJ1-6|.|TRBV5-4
CASSLGRGNNSPLHF
TGTGCCAGCAGCTTAGGTCGGGGGAATAATTCACCCCTCCACTTT
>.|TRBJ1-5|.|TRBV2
CASSEGRGQPQHF
TGTGCCAGCAGTGAAGGCAGGGGACAGCCCCAGCATTTT
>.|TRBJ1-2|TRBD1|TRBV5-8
CASSLGQGGGYTF
TGTGCCAGCAGCTTGGGACAGGGAGGTGGCTACACCTTC
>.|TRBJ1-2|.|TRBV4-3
CASSQVYTAANYGYTF
TGCGCCAGCAGCCAAGTGTACACAGCGGCTAACTATGGCTACACCTTC
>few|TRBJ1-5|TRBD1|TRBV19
CASSIATGRQPQHF
TGTGCCAGTAGTATAGCGACAGGGCGCCAGCCCCAGCATTTT
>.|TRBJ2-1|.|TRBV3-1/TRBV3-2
CASSLVTEQFF
TGTGCCAGCAGCTTAGTAACCGAGCAGTTCTTC
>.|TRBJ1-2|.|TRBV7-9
CASSQVPGSNYGYTF
TGTGCCAGCAGCCAGGTTCCGGGGAGTAACTATGGCTACACCTTC